Shown below are 2 T cell receptor beta chains from a single sample sequenced in a study of blood T cell repertoires in COVID-19. Assay: immunoSEQ multiplex PCR; the TCRdb copy retains only in-frame clones and omits some. This table has roughly 130,000 clones, less than 90% appearing once. Sequenced input: peripheral blood. These receptors originate from a woman aged 30 to 39 who had recovered from COVID-19.

V usage is TRBV27 and J usage is TRBJ2-7; 7 nucleotides align to TRBD2. Per germline, CDR1 MNHEY and CDR2 SMNVEV (reference sequence). The CDR3 is made up of 17 amino acids. J was trimmed by 0 bases and V by 3 bases; bases with no gene match: 11. The CDR3, as DNA: TGTGCCAGCAGTTTGTCAAAACCGGGCGGGAGCTCCTACGAGCAGTACTTC. Its protein product is CASSLSKPGGSSYEQYF.

This clone was picked up one time. This chain uses TRBV18 with TRBJ2-7; TRBD1 matches 11 bases. This CDR3 has 14 amino acids. J was trimmed by 3 bases and V by 3 bases; bases with no gene match: 1. Germline CDR1 reads KGHSH; CDR2 reads LQKENI. The CDR3 bases are TGTGCCAGCTCACCGGGGACAGGGGGCTACGAGCAGTACTTC. This gives the protein CASSPGTGGYEQYF.